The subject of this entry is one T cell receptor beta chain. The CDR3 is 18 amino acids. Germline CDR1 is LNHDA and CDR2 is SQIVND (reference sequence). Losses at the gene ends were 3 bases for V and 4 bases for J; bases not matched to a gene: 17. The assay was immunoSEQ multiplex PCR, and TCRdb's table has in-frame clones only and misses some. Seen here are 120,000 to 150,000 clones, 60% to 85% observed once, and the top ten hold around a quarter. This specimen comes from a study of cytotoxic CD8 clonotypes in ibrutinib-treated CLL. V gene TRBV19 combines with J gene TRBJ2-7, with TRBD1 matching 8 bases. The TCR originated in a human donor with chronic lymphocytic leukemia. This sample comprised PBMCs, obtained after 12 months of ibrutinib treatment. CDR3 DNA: TGTGCCAGTAGTATCAGGGGAAGCAGACAGGGGTTCACGTACGAGCAGTACTTC. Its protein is CASSIRGSRQGFTYEQYF. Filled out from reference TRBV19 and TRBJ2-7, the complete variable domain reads DGGITQSPKYLFRKEGQNVTLSCEQNLNHDAMYWYRQDPGQGLRLIYYSQIVNDFQKGDIAEGYSVSREKKESFPLTVTSAQKNPTAFYLCASSIRGSRQGFTYEQYFGPGTRLTVT.